A selection of T cell receptor beta chains follows, all from one sample in a study of control samples from healthy donors and cancer patients. Produced via immunoSEQ multiplex PCR; TCRdb's table is partial and in-frame only. The sample shows about 140,000 clones, 91% of them seen only once. Sequencing input: blood. Source of these receptors: a man in his late teens or twenties in good health. Both conserved end residues are part of each CDR3. D genes are given only for firm matches. Size is omitted from some rows. Given values are once, few, many or a class for expanded clones.

j_call | v_call | cdr3_length | d_call | clone_size | cdr3_nt | cdr3_aa
TRBJ1-1 | TRBV6-4 | 14 | - | - | TGTGCCAGCAAGAAGGACGACATGAACACTGAAGCTTTCTTT | CASKKDDMNTEAFF
TRBJ1-1 | TRBV3-1/TRBV3-2 | 14 | - | - | TGTGCCAGCAGCCCGACGCAGGGTAGAACTGAAGCTTTCTTT | CASSPTQGRTEAFF
TRBJ2-5 | TRBV3-1/TRBV3-2 | 16 | TRBD2 | - | TGTGCCAGCAGCCCCCGGATAGCGGGGGGGCAAGAGACCCAGTACTTC | CASSPRIAGGQETQYF
TRBJ1-2 | TRBV28 | 15 | - | - | TGTGCCAGCAGTTCCCCATTTTCGGGGAACTATGGCTACACCTTC | CASSSPFSGNYGYTF
TRBJ1-1 | TRBV5-4 | 12 | TRBD1 | once | TGTGCCAGCAGCTTATCACAGGGGTCTGCTTTCTTT | CASSLSQGSAFF
TRBJ1-6 | TRBV9 | 16 | - | - | TGTGCCAGCAGCGGCAGACACAGAGGGGCAAATTCACCCCTCCACTTT | CASSGRHRGANSPLHF
TRBJ1-2 | TRBV25-1 | 11 | - | - | TGTGCCAGCAGTCTGGGGGATGGCTACACCTTC | CASSLGDGYTF
TRBJ1-4 | TRBV12-3/TRBV12-4 | 13 | - | - | TGTGCCAGCAGTTCAGGGCTCGGTGAAAAACTGTTTTTT | CASSSGLGEKLFF
TRBJ1-2 | TRBV9 | 13 | - | - | TGTGCCAGCAGCGTAGAGGGGGACTATGGCTACACCTTC | CASSVEGDYGYTF
TRBJ2-5 | TRBV9 | 15 | - | - | TGTGCCAGCAGCGTAGGTGGGGGGAAGGTAGAGACCCAGTACTTC | CASSVGGGKVETQYF
TRBJ2-2 | TRBV3-1/TRBV3-2 | 15 | TRBD1 | - | TGTGCCAGCAGCCAAGGTGGGACAGCAACCGGGGAGCTGTTTTTT | CASSQGGTATGELFF